This section outlines one T cell receptor (beta chain) sequence together with its context. Each individual donor underwent a draw of ten milliliters of peripheral blood. The use of a sample-barcoded 5' primer and a J-beta primer mix characterized a second PCR of about 6 to 11 cycles. TCRdb recomputed calls from the 5' RACE reads with MiXCR, one row per CDR3 protein. Of about 1.4 million distinct CDR3 sequences listed, 59% are singletons. The data are from a study of blood T cells in healthy people across ages. Trimming took off 6 bases at V and 7 bases at J, with 19 bases between the two ends. CDR1 is ENHRY, CDR2 SYGVKD, per germline. The CDR3 contains 14 residues.

Specimen: blood. The receptor's source is a man in his late teens or twenties in good health. J is TRBJ2-7 and V is TRBV10-3, with D possibly matching TRBD2 (5 bases). The CDR3 loop is CAISFEPLPGEQYF. The CDR3 region has the DNA TGTGCCATCAGCTTCGAGCCTCTGCCGGGGGAGCAGTACTTC.